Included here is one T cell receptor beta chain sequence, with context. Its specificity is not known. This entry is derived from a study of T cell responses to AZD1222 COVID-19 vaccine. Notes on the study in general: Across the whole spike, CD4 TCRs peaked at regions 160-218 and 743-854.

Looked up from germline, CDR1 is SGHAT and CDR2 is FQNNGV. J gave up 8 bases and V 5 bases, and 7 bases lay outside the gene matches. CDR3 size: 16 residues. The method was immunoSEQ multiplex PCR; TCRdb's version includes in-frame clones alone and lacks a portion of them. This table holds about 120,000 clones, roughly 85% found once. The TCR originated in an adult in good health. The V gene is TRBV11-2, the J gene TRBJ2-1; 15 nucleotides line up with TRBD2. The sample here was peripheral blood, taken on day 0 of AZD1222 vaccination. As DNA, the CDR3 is TGTGCCAGCAGCCCCGGGACTAGCGGGAGGTATCATGAGCAGTTCTTC. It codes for CASSPGTSGRYHEQFF.